This record looks at one T cell receptor beta chain sequence and its context. The entry originates in a study of T cell changes during pregnancy in multiple sclerosis. Libraries were prepared by immunoSEQ multiplex PCR; TCRdb keeps only in-frame clonotypes and omits some of them. The sample records 85,000 to 130,000 clones, about nine tenths being singletons. This CDR3 is 18 amino acids long. The germline CDR1 and CDR2 sequences are MDHEN and SYDVKM. Trimming shortened V by 6 bases and J by 3 bases, and 27 bases separated the two germline ends. This clonotype was obtained from a female donor with multiple sclerosis, enrolled in a pregnancy study. The gene calls are TRBV28 and TRBJ2-7, with a possible D match to TRBD1 (5 bases). Source: peripheral blood, taken after pregnancy. CDR3 DNA sequence: TGTGCCAGCAGACCTATCATCCCCGCCAGGGTACAAGGCTACGAGCAGTACTTC. Translation gives CASRPIIPARVQGYEQYF.